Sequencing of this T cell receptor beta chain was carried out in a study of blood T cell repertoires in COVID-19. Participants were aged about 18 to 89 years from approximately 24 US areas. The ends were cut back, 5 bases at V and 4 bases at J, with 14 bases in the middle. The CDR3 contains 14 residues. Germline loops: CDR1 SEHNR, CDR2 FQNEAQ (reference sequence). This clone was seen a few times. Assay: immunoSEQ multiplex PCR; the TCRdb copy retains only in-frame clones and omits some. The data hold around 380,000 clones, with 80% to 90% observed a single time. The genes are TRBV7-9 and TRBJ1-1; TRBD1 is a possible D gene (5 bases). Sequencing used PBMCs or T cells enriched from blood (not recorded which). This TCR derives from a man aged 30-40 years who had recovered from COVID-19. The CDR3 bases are TGTGCCAGCAGCACACCGTCTAGGGGCACTGAAGCTTTCTTT. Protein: CASSTPSRGTEAFF.